This paragraph covers one T cell receptor (beta chain) sequence. The read gets to within 3 residues of the CDR3 end, and the germline J gene fills in the rest. The nonmyeloablative bone marrow transplants came from related graft donors, with transient mixed chimerism. Trimming took 4 bases from V and 3 from J, leaving 7 bases between them. CDR3 size: 11 residues. CDR1 and CDR2 from the germline V gene are SQVTM and ANQGSEA. The table came from immunoSEQ multiplex PCR; TCRdb's copy has only in-frame clones and leaves some out. Recorded for this sample: some 10,000 clones. These data originate in a study of Tregs in tolerant kidney transplant recipients.

The sample here was CD8+ T cells from blood (PBMCs), taken 24 months after the transplant. This clonotype was obtained from a human patient who received a combined kidney and bone marrow transplant. Some T cells here may be from the graft donor. V and J are TRBV29-1 and TRBJ2-7; D unresolved. The CDR3 reads CSVVLNYEQYF. The sequenced CDR3 bases are TGCAGCGTTGTACTGAACTACGAG.